Shown below are 26 T cell receptor beta chains from a single sample sequenced in a study of CD8 T cells in ankylosing spondylitis. TCRdb re-derived calls from the 5' RACE reads in MiXCR, one entry per CDR3 protein. The sample yields 150,000 to 200,000 distinct CDR3 sequences, over 10% seen once. The material sequenced was blood, either unsorted or a sorted T cell fraction (not recorded which). The source of these receptors is a female donor with ankylosing spondylitis or in good health (not recorded which).

Note on this clonotype: This may stem from a read error, because a much larger clone lies one nucleotide away. J is TRBJ2-2 and V is TRBV12-3 or TRBV12-4; D is perhaps TRBD1 or TRBD2 (5 bases each). V lost 1 base and J 3 bases, leaving 9 bases between the germline ends. There are 15 residues in the CDR3. The DNA of the CDR3 is TGTGCCAGCAGTTTAGGGGACCATGACACCGGGGAGCTGTTTTTT. Residues: CASSLGDHDTGELFF.

This clonotype was detected only a few times. The rearrangement joins TRBV18 to TRBJ2-7, with TRBD1 identical over 8 bases. Germline CDR1 KGHSH, CDR2 LQKENI. J was trimmed by 3 bases and V by 3 bases; bases with no gene match: 7. The CDR3 is 15 amino acids. The CDR3 DNA sequence: TGTGCCAGCTCACCCTCGGACAGGGCGGGCTACGAGCAGTACTTC. Its protein product is CASSPSDRAGYEQYF.

This chain links TRBV6-2 or TRBV6-3 with TRBJ1-5; no definite D call. The CDR3 length is 15 residues. Looked up from germline, CDR1 is MNHEY and CDR2 is SVGEGT. V was shortened by 4 bases and J by 0 bases, with 10 bases between the two germline ends. CDR3 sequence: CASSLFAASNQPQHF. The DNA of the CDR3 is TGTGCCAGCAGTTTGTTCGCGGCTAGCAATCAGCCCCAGCATTTT.

This clonotype was recorded many times. The rearrangement joins TRBV28 to TRBJ2-1, with D unresolved. The CDR3 is 14 residues long. Germline loops: CDR1 MDHEN, CDR2 SYDVKM. V lost 6 bases, J lost 4 bases, and 13 bases lay in between. Written as DNA, the CDR3 is TGTGCCAGCAGCCCACTCCTCCCGTACAATGAGCAGTTCTTC. The encoded protein is CASSPLLPYNEQFF. Variable domain in full (rest from reference TRBV28 and TRBJ2-1): DVKVTQSSRYLVKRTGEKVFLECVQDMDHENMFWYRQDPGLGLRLIYFSYDVKMKEKGDIPEGYSVSREKKERFSLILESASTNQTSMYLCASSPLLPYNEQFFGPGTRLTVL.

This clonotype was seen only a few times. This rearrangement joins TRBV15 to TRBJ1-2, with D possibly matching TRBD1 (6 bases). Looked up from germline, CDR1 is LNHNV and CDR2 is YYDKDF (reference sequence). This CDR3 region has 13 residues. V lost 6 bases and J lost 4, with 12 bases in between. This CDR3 reads CATRLQGFYGYTF. CDR3 nucleotides: TGTGCCACCAGACTACAGGGATTCTATGGCTACACCTTC.

This clonotype was recorded many times. The rearrangement links TRBV20-1 to TRBJ2-4, with D unresolved. The CDR3 extends over 14 amino acids. Germline V gene lookup returns CDR1 DFQATT and CDR2 SNEGSKA (reference sequence). Trimming shortened V by 3 bases and J by 4 bases, and 13 bases separated the two germline ends. CDR3 sequence reads: CSASIPGSKNIQYF. DNA of the CDR3: TGCAGTGCTAGTATCCCCGGGTCGAAAAACATTCAGTACTTC.

At least ten counts were recorded for this clonotype. The chain is built from TRBV20-1 and TRBJ1-1; no definite D call. Between the trimmed V and J ends, which lost 5 bases and 5 bases, there was a span of 9 bases. The CDR3 has 11 amino acids. CDR1 is DFQATT and CDR2 is SNEGSKA in the germline V gene (reference sequence). CDR3: CSALPGTEAFF. In DNA form, the CDR3 reads TGCAGTGCTCTTCCGGGGACTGAAGCTTTCTTT.

The rearrangement uses TRBV20-1 and TRBJ2-2; D might be TRBD2 (6 bases). V lost 0 bases and J lost 4, with 18 bases in between. CDR1 and CDR2 (germline): DFQATT, SNEGSKA (reference sequence). The CDR3 totals 17 residues. The CDR3 nucleotides read TGCAGTGCTAGAGATCCTAGAACGGGAGTACTCACCGGGGAGCTGTTTTTT. Its translation is CSARDPRTGVLTGELFF.

CDR3 in amino acids: CASSSDNYGYTF. CDR3 in DNA: TGCGCCAGCAGCTCCGACAACTATGGCTACACCTTC. The J gene is TRBJ1-2, the V gene TRBV5-1; D gene uncertain. The germline gives CDR1 SGHRS, CDR2 YFSETQ. Trimming stripped 3 bases from V and 2 bases from J, with 5 bases between. This CDR3 spans 12 amino acids.

This clonotype has a count of ten or more. The genes are TRBV25-1 and TRBJ2-7; D call uncertain. This CDR3 is 11 amino acids long. V was trimmed by 7 bases and J by 3 bases, leaving 7 bases between them. CDR1 MGHDK and CDR2 SYGVNS come from the germline V gene. CDR3 protein: CASTGGYEQYF. The CDR3 DNA is TGTGCCAGCACAGGTGGCTACGAGCAGTACTTC.

V is TRBV10-3 and J is TRBJ2-2; weak D call: TRBD2 (5 bases). CDR1 and CDR2 (germline): ENHRY, SYGVKD. CDR3 length: 17 amino acids. The ends were cut back, 3 bases at V and 4 bases at J, with 18 bases in the middle. The DNA of the CDR3 is TGTGCCATCAGTGATTTAGCCTCCGGGATTGGCACCGGGGAGCTGTTTTTT. It codes for CAISDLASGIGTGELFF.

In this sample, this clonotype turned up many times. The gene calls are TRBV12-3 or TRBV12-4 and TRBJ2-4; 10 positions match TRBD2. The CDR3 totals 15 residues. With 8 bases clipped from V and 3 bases from J, the junction kept 7 bases outside the gene matches. CDR3 sequence: CASGQAGGDKNIQYF. In nucleotides, the CDR3 is TGTGCCAGCGGCCAAGCGGGAGGGGACAAAAACATTCAGTACTTC.

This clonotype was recorded at least ten times. The gene calls are TRBV7-2 and TRBJ1-2, with 7 bases that match TRBD1. In germline, CDR1 is SGHTA, CDR2 FQGNSA. Trimming cost V 4 bases and J 4 bases; bases outside gene matches: 3. The CDR3 totals 13 residues. CDR3 amino acids: CASSSGQLYGYTF. The CDR3 coding sequence is TGTGCCAGCAGCTCGGGACAGCTCTATGGCTACACCTTC.

The V gene is TRBV19, the J gene TRBJ1-4; 7 nucleotides align to TRBD1. The CDR3 consists of 15 residues. Germline V gene data show CDR1 as LNHDA and CDR2 as SQIVND (reference sequence). J gave up 4 bases and V 6 bases, and 8 bases lay outside the gene matches. The CDR3 sequence: CASRLSGQLNEKLFF. The CDR3 DNA reads TGTGCCAGTAGACTGTCGGGACAGCTTAATGAAAAACTGTTTTTT.

This clonotype was observed a handful of times. CDR3 sequence reads: CAWMIDKNIQYF. In DNA form, the CDR3 reads TGTGCCTGGATGATAGATAAAAACATTCAGTACTTC. This chain connects TRBV30 to TRBJ2-4; D not certain. This CDR3 contains 12 residues. V lost 4 bases, J lost 4 bases, and 8 bases lay in between. Germline lookup yields CDR1 GTSNPN and CDR2 SVGIG (reference sequence).

This clonotype was counted many times. The chain uses TRBV12-3 or TRBV12-4 and TRBJ1-1; D is unresolved. Between the trimmed V and J ends, which lost 2 bases and 4 bases, there was a span of 5 bases. The CDR3 runs to 12 residues. CDR3 sequence: CASSLIGTEAFF. CDR3 DNA: TGTGCCAGCAGTTTAATTGGCACTGAAGCTTTCTTT.

There are a few counts of this clonotype. V usage is TRBV24-1 and J usage is TRBJ2-5; no reliable D call. The CDR3 has 13 amino acids. Germline values: CDR1 KGHDR, CDR2 SFDVKD. V lost 6 bases and J lost 4, with 11 bases in between. This CDR3 reads CATSPPSSETQYF. The CDR3 region has the DNA TGTGCCACCAGTCCTCCTTCTTCAGAGACCCAGTACTTC.

The sample holds a few counts of this clonotype. This chain joins TRBV29-1 and TRBJ2-7; 7 nucleotides agree with TRBD1. Per germline, CDR1 SQVTM and CDR2 ANQGSEA. The trim removed 7 bases at V and 3 bases at J, leaving 6 bases unmatched. The CDR3 runs 12 residues. This chain's CDR3 is CSAIRDSYEQYF. The CDR3 bases are TGCAGCGCGATCCGGGACAGCTACGAGCAGTACTTC.

The chain combines TRBV30 with TRBJ2-1; D tentatively fits TRBD1 or TRBD2 (7 bases each). V gave up 6 bases and J gave up 4 bases, with 16 bases separating them. Germline CDR1 and CDR2: GTSNPN and SVGIG (reference sequence). The CDR3 runs to 14 residues. The CDR3 spells CACTGGTDYNEQFF. CDR3 in DNA: TGTGCCTGCACCGGGGGGACAGATTACAATGAGCAGTTCTTC.

Comments on this clonotype: It may be a read error: a sequence one base away is much more abundant. The V and J genes are TRBV5-5 and TRBJ2-7; D is undetermined. The CDR3 has 13 residues. Germline CDR1 is SGHKS and CDR2 is YYEKEE (reference sequence). In DNA, the CDR3 is TGTGCCGGCAGCGCACAAGTCACCTACGAGCAGTACTTC. Amino acids: CAGSAQVTYEQYF.

The V call is TRBV5-5, the J call TRBJ2-5; no firm D call. Germline loops: CDR1 SGHKS, CDR2 YYEKEE (reference sequence). V was cut by 1 base and J by 7 bases, with 11 bases left in between. CDR3 size: 13 residues. The CDR3 DNA is TGTGCCAGCAGCTTGTTATCGGAAGTGACCCAGTACTTC. It translates to CASSLLSEVTQYF.

This clonotype was seen many times. The chain's CDR3 is CSARPTSGTSTDTQYF. Here the CDR3 DNA reads TGCAGTGCTAGACCCACTAGCGGGACTAGCACAGATACGCAGTATTTT. This chain connects TRBV20-1 to TRBJ2-3; 10 positions agree with TRBD2. Germline V lookup: CDR1 DFQATT, CDR2 SNEGSKA (reference sequence). The CDR3 runs 16 residues. J was trimmed by 0 bases and V by 2 bases; bases with no gene match: 5.

This clonotype appeared many times. The J gene is TRBJ2-2, the V gene TRBV20-1, with 8 bases matching TRBD2. Germline assignment: CDR1 DFQATT and CDR2 SNEGSKA (reference sequence). CDR3 length: 15 amino acids. V lost 2 bases to trimming and J lost 1 base; unmatched junction nucleotides: 3. The CDR3 nucleotides are TGCAGTGCTAGAAGTAGCGGGGAGAACACCGGGGAGCTGTTTTTT. Its translation: CSARSSGENTGELFF.

This clonotype was seen at least ten times. The chain uses TRBV2 and TRBJ1-2, with unresolved D. CDR1 and CDR2 from the germline V gene are SNHLY and FYNNEI. The V and J ends lost 1 base and 7 bases respectively, with 4 bases between them. The length of the CDR3 is 11 residues. The CDR3 here is CASSEETGYTF. The DNA of the CDR3 is TGTGCCAGCAGTGAAGAAACTGGCTACACCTTC. The whole variable domain, remainder taken from reference TRBV2 and TRBJ1-2, is EPEVTQTPSHQVTQMGQEVILRCVPISNHLYFYWYRQILGQKVEFLVSFYNNEISEKSEIFDDQFSVERPDGSNFTLKIRSTKLEDSAMYFCASSEETGYTFGSGTRLTVV.

The V gene is TRBV5-1, the J gene TRBJ2-3; no reliable D call. This CDR3 region has 14 residues. Germline loops: CDR1 SGHRS, CDR2 YFSETQ. V was pared by 5 bases and J by 2 bases, with 12 bases between. The CDR3 DNA reads TGCGCCAGCAGTTTCCTTTCCGCCACAGATACGCAGTATTTT. As protein: CASSFLSATDTQYF. The full variable domain, rest sourced from reference TRBV5-1 and TRBJ2-3, is KAGVTQTPRYLIKTRGQQVTLSCSPISGHRSVSWYQQTPGQGLQFLFEYFSETQRNKGNFPGRFSGRQFSNSRSEMNVSTLELGDSALYLCASSFLSATDTQYFGPGTRLTVL.

The rearrangement joins TRBV7-2 to TRBJ2-1; possible D gene TRBD2, 6 bases. The CDR3 totals 16 residues. CDR1 and CDR2 (germline): SGHTA, FQGNSA. V was clipped by 5 bases and J by 3 bases, with 17 bases between them. The CDR3 spells CASSPEGTVIYNEQFF. The CDR3 nucleotides read TGTGCCAGCAGCCCGGAGGGAACGGTGATCTACAATGAGCAGTTCTTC.